This T cell receptor (beta chain) was recovered during a study of identical twins. The CDR3 covers 16 residues. The V gene lost 3 bases and the J gene lost 4 bases, with 18 bases spanning the gap. This clonotype was counted many times. Via MiXCR, TCRdb re-called the 5' RACE reads, giving one row per CDR3 protein. The sample contains 350,000 or so distinct CDR3 sequences, about 12% of which appear only once. The same data also went into a second study, on yellow fever vaccine responses in identical twins.

The V gene is TRBV12-3 or TRBV12-4, the J gene TRBJ2-5; D may be TRBD2 (6 bases). The sequence came from a young woman in good health. The sequenced sample was CD8+ T cells sorted from blood. CDR3 amino acids: CASSFYAGPPGETQYF. DNA of the CDR3: TGTGCCAGCAGTTTCTACGCGGGGCCACCGGGAGAGACCCAGTACTTC.